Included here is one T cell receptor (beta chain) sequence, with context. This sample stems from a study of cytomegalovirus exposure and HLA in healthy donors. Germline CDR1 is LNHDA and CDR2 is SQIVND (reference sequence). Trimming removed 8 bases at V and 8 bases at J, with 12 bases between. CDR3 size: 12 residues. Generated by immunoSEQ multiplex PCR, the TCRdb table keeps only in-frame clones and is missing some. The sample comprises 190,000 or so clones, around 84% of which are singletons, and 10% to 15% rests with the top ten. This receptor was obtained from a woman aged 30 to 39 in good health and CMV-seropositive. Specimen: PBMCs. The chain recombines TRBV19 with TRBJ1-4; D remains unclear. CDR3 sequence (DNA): TGTGCCAGTGGGGAGTTCCGGGAAAAACTGTTTTTT. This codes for CASGEFREKLFF.